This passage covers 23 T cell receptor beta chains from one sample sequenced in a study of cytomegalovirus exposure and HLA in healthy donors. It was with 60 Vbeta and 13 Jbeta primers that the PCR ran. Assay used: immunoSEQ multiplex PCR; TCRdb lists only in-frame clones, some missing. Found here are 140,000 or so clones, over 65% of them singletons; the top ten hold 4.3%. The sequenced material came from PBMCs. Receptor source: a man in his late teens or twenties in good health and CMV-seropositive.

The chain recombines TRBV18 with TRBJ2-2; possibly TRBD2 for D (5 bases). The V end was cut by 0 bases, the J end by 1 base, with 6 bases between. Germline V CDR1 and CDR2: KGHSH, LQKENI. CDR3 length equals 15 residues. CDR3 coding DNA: TGTGCCAGCTCACCACCAAGCGGGAACACCGGGGAGCTGTTTTTT. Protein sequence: CASSPPSGNTGELFF.

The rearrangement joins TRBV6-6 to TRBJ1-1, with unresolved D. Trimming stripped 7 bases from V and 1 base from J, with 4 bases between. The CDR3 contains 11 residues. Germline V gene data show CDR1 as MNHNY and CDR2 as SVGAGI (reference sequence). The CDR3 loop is CASTKNTEAFF. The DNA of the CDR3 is TGTGCCAGCACAAAGAACACTGAAGCTTTCTTT.

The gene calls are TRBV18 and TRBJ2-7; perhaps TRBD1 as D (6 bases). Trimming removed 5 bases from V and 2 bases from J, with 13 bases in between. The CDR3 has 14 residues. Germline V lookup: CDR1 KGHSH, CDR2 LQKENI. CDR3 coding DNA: TGTGCCAGCTCATCCGTGGACAGTCCCTACGAGCAGTACTTC. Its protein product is CASSSVDSPYEQYF. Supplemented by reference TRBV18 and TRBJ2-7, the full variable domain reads NAGVMQNPRHLVRRRGQEARLRCSPMKGHSHVYWYRQLPEEGLKFMVYLQKENIIDESGMPKERFSAEFPKEGPSILRIQQVVRGDSAAYFCASSSVDSPYEQYFGPGTRLTVT.

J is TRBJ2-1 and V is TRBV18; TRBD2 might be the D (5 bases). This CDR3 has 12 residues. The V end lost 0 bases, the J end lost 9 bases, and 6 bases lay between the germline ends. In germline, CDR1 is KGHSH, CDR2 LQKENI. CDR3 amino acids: CASSPPGSEQFF. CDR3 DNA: TGTGCCAGCTCACCACCAGGGAGTGAGCAGTTCTTC.

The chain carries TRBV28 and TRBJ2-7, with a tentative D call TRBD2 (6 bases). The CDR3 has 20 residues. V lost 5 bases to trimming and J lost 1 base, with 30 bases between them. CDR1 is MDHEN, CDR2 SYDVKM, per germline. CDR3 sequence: CASSELKESSRGGTSYEQYF. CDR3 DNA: TGTGCCAGCAGTGAGCTGAAAGAGTCCAGCCGAGGTGGGACTTCCTACGAGCAGTACTTC.

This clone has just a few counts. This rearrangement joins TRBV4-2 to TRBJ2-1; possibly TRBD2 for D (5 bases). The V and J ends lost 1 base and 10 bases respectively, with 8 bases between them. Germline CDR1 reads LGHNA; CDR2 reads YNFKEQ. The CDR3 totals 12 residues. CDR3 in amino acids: CASSQATGEQFF. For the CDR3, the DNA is TGTGCCAGCAGCCAAGCGACGGGAGAGCAGTTCTTC.

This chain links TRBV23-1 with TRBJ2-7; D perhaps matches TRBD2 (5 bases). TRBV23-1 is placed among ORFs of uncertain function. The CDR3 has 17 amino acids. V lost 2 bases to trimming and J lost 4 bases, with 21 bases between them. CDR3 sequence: CASSQPKPGLAAYEQYF. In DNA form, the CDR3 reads TGCGCCAGCAGTCAACCTAAACCTGGACTGGCAGCTTACGAGCAGTACTTC.

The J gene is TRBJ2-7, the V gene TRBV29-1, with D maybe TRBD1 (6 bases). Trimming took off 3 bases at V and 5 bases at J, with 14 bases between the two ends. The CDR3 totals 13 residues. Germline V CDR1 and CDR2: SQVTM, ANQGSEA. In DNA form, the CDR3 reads TGCAGCGTTGAGCACAGGGAGCACCACGAGCAGTACTTC. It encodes CSVEHREHHEQYF.

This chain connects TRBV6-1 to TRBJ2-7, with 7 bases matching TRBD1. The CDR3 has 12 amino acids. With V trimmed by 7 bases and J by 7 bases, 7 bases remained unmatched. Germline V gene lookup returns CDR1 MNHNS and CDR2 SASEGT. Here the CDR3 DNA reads TGTGCCAGCACTGACCAGGGGGAAGAGCAGTACTTC. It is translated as CASTDQGEEQYF.

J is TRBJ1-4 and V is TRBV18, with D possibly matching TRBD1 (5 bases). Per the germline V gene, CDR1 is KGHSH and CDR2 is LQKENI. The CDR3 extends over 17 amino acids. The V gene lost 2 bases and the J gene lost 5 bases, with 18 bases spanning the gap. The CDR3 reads CASSPSALGRTNEKLFF. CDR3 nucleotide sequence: TGTGCCAGCTCACCAAGCGCATTAGGGCGGACAAATGAAAAACTGTTTTTT.

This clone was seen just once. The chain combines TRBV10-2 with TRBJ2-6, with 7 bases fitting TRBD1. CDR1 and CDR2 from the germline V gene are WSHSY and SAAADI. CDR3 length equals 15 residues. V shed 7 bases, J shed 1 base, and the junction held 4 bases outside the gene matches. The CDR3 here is CASKGGGSGANVLTF. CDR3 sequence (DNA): TGCGCCAGCAAAGGGGGCGGATCTGGGGCCAACGTCCTGACTTTC.

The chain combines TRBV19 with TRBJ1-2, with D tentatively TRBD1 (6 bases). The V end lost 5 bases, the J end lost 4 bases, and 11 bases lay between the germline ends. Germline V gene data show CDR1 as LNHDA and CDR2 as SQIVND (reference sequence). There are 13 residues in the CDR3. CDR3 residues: CASSPQGPYGYTF. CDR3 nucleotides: TGTGCCAGTAGTCCTCAGGGGCCCTATGGCTACACCTTC.

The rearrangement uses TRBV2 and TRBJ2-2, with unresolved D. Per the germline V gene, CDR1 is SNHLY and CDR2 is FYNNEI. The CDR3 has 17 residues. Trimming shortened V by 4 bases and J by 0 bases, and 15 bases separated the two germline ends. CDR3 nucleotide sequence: TGTGCCAGCAGTGTAAGTTGGTTGGCAGCGAACACCGGGGAGCTGTTTTTT. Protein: CASSVSWLAANTGELFF.

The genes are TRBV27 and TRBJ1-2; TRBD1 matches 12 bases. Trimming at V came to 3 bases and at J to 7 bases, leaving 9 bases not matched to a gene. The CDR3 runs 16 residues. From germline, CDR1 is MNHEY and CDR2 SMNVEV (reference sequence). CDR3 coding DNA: TGTGCCAGCAGTTTTTCCAGGGGACAGGGGGCCCTTGGCTACACCTTC. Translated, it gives CASSFSRGQGALGYTF.

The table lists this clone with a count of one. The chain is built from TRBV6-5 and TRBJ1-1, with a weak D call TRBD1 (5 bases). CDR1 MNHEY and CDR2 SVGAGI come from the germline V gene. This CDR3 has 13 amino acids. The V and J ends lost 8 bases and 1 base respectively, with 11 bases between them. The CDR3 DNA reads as TGTGCCAGCTTGGGGGGTACGAACACTGAAGCTTTCTTT. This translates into CASLGGTNTEAFF.

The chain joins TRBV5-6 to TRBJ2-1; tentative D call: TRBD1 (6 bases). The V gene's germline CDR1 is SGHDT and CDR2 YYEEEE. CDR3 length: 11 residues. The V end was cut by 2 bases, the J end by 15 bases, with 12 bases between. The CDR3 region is CASSFRGAGFF. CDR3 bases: TGTGCCAGCAGCTTCAGGGGTGCGGGGTTCTTC.

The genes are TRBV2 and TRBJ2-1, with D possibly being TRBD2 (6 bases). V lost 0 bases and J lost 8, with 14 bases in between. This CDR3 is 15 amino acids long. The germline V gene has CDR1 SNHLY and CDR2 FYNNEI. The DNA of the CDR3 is TGTGCCAGCAGTGAAGCGAGCGGGTTCATGGATGAGCAGTTCTTC. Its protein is CASSEASGFMDEQFF.

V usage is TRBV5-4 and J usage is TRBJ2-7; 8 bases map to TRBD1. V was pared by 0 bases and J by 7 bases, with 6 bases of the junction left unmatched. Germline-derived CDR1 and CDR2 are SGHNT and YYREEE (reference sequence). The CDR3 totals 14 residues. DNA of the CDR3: TGTGCCAGCAGCTTGGCAGGACAGGGCATTGAGCAGTACTTC. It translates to CASSLAGQGIEQYF.

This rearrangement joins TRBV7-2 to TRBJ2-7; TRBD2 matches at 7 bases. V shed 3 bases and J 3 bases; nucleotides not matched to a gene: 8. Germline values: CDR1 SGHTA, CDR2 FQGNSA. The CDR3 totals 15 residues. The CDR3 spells CASSFSTSNIYEQYF. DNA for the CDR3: TGTGCCAGCAGCTTTTCGACTAGCAACATCTACGAGCAGTACTTC.

The CDR3 reads CASSTGANYGYTF. The CDR3, as DNA: TGTGCCAGCAGTACCGGAGCGAACTATGGCTACACCTTC. The chain links TRBV27 to TRBJ1-2; D unclear. The germline V gene has CDR1 MNHEY and CDR2 SMNVEV (reference sequence). V was cut by 5 bases and J by 2 bases, with 9 bases left in between. The CDR3 runs 13 residues.

CDR3 bases: TGTGCCAGCAGTCCCTTCCCCAGGGGGCCTCAGCCCCAGCATTTT. This gives the protein CASSPFPRGPQPQHF. The V gene is TRBV27, the J gene TRBJ1-5, with 8 bases identical to TRBD1. The V gene end was trimmed by 5 bases and the J gene end by 6 bases; junction bases not matched to a gene: 9. Germline-derived CDR1 and CDR2 are MNHEY and SMNVEV (reference sequence). This CDR3 has 15 amino acids.

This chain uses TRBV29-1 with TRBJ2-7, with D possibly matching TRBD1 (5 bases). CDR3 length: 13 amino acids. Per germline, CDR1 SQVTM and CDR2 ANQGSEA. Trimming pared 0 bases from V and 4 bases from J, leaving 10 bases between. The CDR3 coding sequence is TGCAGCGTTGAAGACGGACACCGTTACGAGCAGTACTTC. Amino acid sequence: CSVEDGHRYEQYF.

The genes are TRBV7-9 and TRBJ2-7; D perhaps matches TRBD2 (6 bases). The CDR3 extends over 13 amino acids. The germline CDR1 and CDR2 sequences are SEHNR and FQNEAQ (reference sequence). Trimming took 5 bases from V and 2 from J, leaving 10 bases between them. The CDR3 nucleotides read TGTGCCAGCAGCCGGGACTTCACCTACGAGCAGTACTTC. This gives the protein CASSRDFTYEQYF.